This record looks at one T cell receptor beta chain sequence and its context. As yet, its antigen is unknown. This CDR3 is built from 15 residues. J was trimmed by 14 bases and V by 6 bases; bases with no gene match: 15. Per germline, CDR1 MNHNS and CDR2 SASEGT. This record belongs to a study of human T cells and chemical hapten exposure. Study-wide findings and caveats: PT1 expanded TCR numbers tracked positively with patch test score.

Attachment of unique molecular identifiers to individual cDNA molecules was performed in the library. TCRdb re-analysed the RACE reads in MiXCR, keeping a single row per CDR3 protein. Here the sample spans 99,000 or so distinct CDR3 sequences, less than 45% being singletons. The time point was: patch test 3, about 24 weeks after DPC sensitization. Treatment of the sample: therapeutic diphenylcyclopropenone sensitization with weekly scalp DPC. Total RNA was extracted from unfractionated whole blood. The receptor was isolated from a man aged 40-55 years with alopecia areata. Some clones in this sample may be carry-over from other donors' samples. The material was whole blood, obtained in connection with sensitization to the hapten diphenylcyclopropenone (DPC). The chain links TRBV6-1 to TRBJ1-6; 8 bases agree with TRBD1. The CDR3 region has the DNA TGTGCCAGCAGCCTCGAGGAGACAGGGGCTCTTACCCTCCACTTT. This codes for CASSLEETGALTLHF.